The subject of this entry is one TCR beta chain. This CDR3 region has 14 residues. The germline gives CDR1 LNHDA, CDR2 SQIVND (reference sequence). Trimming took 7 bases from V and 6 from J, leaving 16 bases between them. Some clones are missing from TCRdb's copy, which holds only in-frame ones; the method was immunoSEQ multiplex PCR. Of some 130,000 clones listed, 60% to 75% are singletons. The data belong to a study of blood T cell repertoires in COVID-19. This clonotype was sampled from a woman between 65 and 79 years old with acute or convalescent COVID-19. Input material: peripheral blood. V is TRBV19 and J is TRBJ1-5, with a tentative D call TRBD1 (6 bases). CDR3 in amino acids: CASTSMGAGQPQHF. The CDR3 bases are TGTGCCAGTACCAGTATGGGGGCCGGTCAGCCCCAGCATTTT.